These T cell receptor beta chains were read from a single sample in a study of cytomegalovirus exposure and HLA in healthy donors. The data were produced by immunoSEQ multiplex PCR, yet TCRdb's version contains in-frame clones alone and is incomplete. The sample shows under 140,000 clones, 76% of them seen only once. Source material: PBMCs. The receptors derive from a man between 25 and 39 years old in good health and CMV-seropositive. Both conserved end residues are part of each CDR3. D genes are given only for firm matches. The size field is filled for only some rows; it gives once, few, many or a size class.

-	TRBV11-2	-	TRBJ1-3	TGTGCCAGCAGCTTAGGCCGACAGGCCGGAAACACCATATATTTT	CASSLGRQAGNTIYF
-	TRBV27	TRBD1	TRBJ1-1	TGTGCCAGCAGTTTACGTCAAGAGGGGGCAGGAGGTACTGAAGCTTTCTTT	CASSLRQEGAGGTEAFF
-	TRBV9	-	TRBJ1-2	TGTGCCAGCAGCTCCGTCCCGGGAGGCTACACCTTC	CASSSVPGGYTF
-	TRBV4-1	-	TRBJ2-7	TGCGCCAGCAGCCCACTACCTGCTGGTTACGAGCAGTACTTC	CASSPLPAGYEQYF
-	TRBV28	-	TRBJ2-3	TGTGCCAGCAGTTTACGGAACCTAGCCCGCACAGATACGCAGTATTTT	CASSLRNLARTDTQYF
-	TRBV6-1	TRBD1	TRBJ2-5	TGTGGAACGGACAGGGGGTTAGAAGAGACCCAGTACTTC	CGTDRGLEETQYF
-	TRBV6-4	-	TRBJ2-5	TGTGCCAGCAGTCTAACTACAGGGAGCGAGACCCAGTACTTC	CASSLTTGSETQYF
-	TRBV12-5	-	TRBJ2-4	TGTGCTAGTGGTCCCGACAGGGCCAAAAACATTCAGTACTTC	CASGPDRAKNIQYF
few	TRBV30	TRBD1	TRBJ2-6	TGTGCCTGGAGTGTAAGCAGGGGGCGCGTATATGGGGCCAACGTCCTGACTTTC	CAWSVSRGRVYGANVLTF
-	TRBV5-6	TRBD1	TRBJ1-6	TGTGCCAGCAGCGCCAGGGACAGCTATAATTCACCCCTCCACTTT	CASSARDSYNSPLHF
-	TRBV6-6	TRBD1	TRBJ1-2	TGTGCCAGCAGTTACCAGGGGGAAAGCTATGGCTACACCTTC	CASSYQGESYGYTF
-	TRBV28	-	TRBJ2-7	TGTGCCAGCAGTTTAACGTACAGGGAGCAGTACTTC	CASSLTYREQYF
-	TRBV7-8	TRBD1	TRBJ2-2	TGTGCCAGCAGCGCGACAGGGACCGACACCGGGGAGCTGTTTTTT	CASSATGTDTGELFF
few	TRBV4-1	TRBD2	TRBJ2-7	TGCGCCAGCAGCCCGTCGGGGGGGGCCCACTACGAGCAGTACTTC	CASSPSGGAHYEQYF
-	TRBV6-5	TRBD2	TRBJ2-1	TGTGCCAGCAGCCTACTAGCGGGGGGGAACAATGAGCAGTTCTTC	CASSLLAGGNNEQFF
-	TRBV6-5	-	TRBJ2-7	TGTGCCAGCAGCCAACGGCCGCCGGGCGAGCAGTACTTC	CASSQRPPGEQYF
-	TRBV5-1	-	TRBJ1-6	TGCGCCAGCAGCCCAAACTATTCGACAGGCTACTCCTATAATTCACCCCTCCACTTT	CASSPNYSTGYSYNSPLHF
-	TRBV15	-	TRBJ2-3	TGTGCCACCGGAGGGGCCAGCACAGATACGCAGTATTTT	CATGGASTDTQYF
-	TRBV28	TRBD1	TRBJ2-5	TGTGCCAGCAGTCCCCTGGGACAGGGCGGAGAGACCCAGTACTTC	CASSPLGQGGETQYF
-	TRBV10-3	-	TRBJ1-5	TGTGCCATCAGTGAGTTTGAGGGATTGAATCAGCCCCAGCATTTT	CAISEFEGLNQPQHF
-	TRBV27	TRBD1	TRBJ1-4	TGTGCCAGCACTTCCGGGACAGGGAATGAAAAACTGTTTTTT	CASTSGTGNEKLFF
-	TRBV7-6	-	TRBJ2-5	TGTGCCAGCAGCCAAGTAGAAGAGACCCAGTACTTC	CASSQVEETQYF
-	TRBV9	TRBD1	TRBJ2-7	TGTGCCAGCAGCGCGGGACAGTTCATGTACGAGCAGTACTTC	CASSAGQFMYEQYF
-	TRBV5-5	-	TRBJ1-5	TGTGCCAGCAGCTTTAATGGGGAGCGCCAGCCCCAGCATTTT	CASSFNGERQPQHF
-	TRBV6-1	-	TRBJ1-2	TGTGCCAGCAGTGAATTCGGGGGGCAAGGCTACACCTTC	CASSEFGGQGYTF
-	TRBV9	TRBD2	TRBJ2-1	TGTGCCAGCAGCCTCCTCGCGGGGGGGCAAGACAATGAGCAGTTCTTC	CASSLLAGGQDNEQFF
-	TRBV6-6	-	TRBJ1-2	TGTGCCAGCAGTCCCACAGGGTTGGGCTACACCTTC	CASSPTGLGYTF
once	TRBV30	TRBD1	TRBJ1-3	TGTGCCTGGAGACAGGGGGGAAACACCATATATTTT	CAWRQGGNTIYF
-	TRBV19	-	TRBJ2-1	TGTGCCAGTAGGCCCGAGCCCTTCTCCTACAATGAGCAGTTCTTC	CASRPEPFSYNEQFF
few	TRBV5-1	-	TRBJ2-1	TGCGCCAGCAGCCCGGACTGGAGCTCCTACAATGAGCAGTTCTTC	CASSPDWSSYNEQFF
-	TRBV4-3	TRBD1	TRBJ1-3	TGCGCCAGCAGCCAAGTGGGACAGCACTCTGGAAACACCATATATTTT	CASSQVGQHSGNTIYF
-	TRBV7-8	-	TRBJ2-5	TGTGCCAGCAGCTCCCCCCAAGACGGGACTCAGCAAGAGACCCAGTACTTC	CASSSPQDGTQQETQYF
-	TRBV4-3	-	TRBJ2-1	TGCGCCAGCAGCCAAGGGGAGAAAACCTACAATGAGCAGTTCTTC	CASSQGEKTYNEQFF
-	TRBV6-1	-	TRBJ1-1	TGTGCCAGCAGTTATGGGCCCCTCCCCTTTGAAGCTTTCTTT	CASSYGPLPFEAFF
-	TRBV19	TRBD1	TRBJ2-5	TGTGCCAGTAGGCTACAGGGGACGGAGACCCAGTACTTC	CASRLQGTETQYF
-	TRBV28	-	TRBJ2-4	TGTGCCAGCAGTTTATCCGGGGGTGCCCCGAGGCTGCTCCCCAAAAACATTCAGTACTTC	CASSLSGGAPRLLPKNIQYF
-	TRBV18	-	TRBJ1-3	TGTGCCAGCTCACCCCTCCCGGCTGACACTGGAAACACCATATATTTT	CASSPLPADTGNTIYF
few	TRBV21-1	-	TRBJ1-1	TGTGCCAGCAACTACAGGGGCTGCATGAACACTGAAGCTTTCTTT	CASNYRGCMNTEAFF
-	TRBV9	-	TRBJ1-5	TGTGCCAGCAGCGCGGGAGGGGGGCCGGCTCAGCCCCAGCATTTT	CASSAGGGPAQPQHF
few	TRBV18	-	TRBJ1-2	TGTGCCAGCTCACCGGTCCCCCGGACATCTGATAACTATGGCTACACCTTC	CASSPVPRTSDNYGYTF
-	TRBV11-2	TRBD1	TRBJ2-7	TGTGCCAGCAGCGGGACAGGGAGACTCTACGAGCAGTACTTC	CASSGTGRLYEQYF
many	TRBV4-3	-	TRBJ1-1	TGCGCCAGCAGCCAAGGATCGGGTAGGCGCACTGAAGCTTTCTTT	CASSQGSGRRTEAFF
-	TRBV5-4	-	TRBJ2-7	TGTGCCAGCTCCGGGCGGGGGCCCTACGAGCAGTACTTC	CASSGRGPYEQYF
-	TRBV6-5	-	TRBJ1-2	TGTGCCAGCAGTAAGCCGGGTAGAGGAGGCTACACCTTC	CASSKPGRGGYTF
-	TRBV11-2	-	TRBJ2-7	TGTGCCAGCAGCATCCAGTACGAGCAGTACTTC	CASSIQYEQYF
-	TRBV19	-	TRBJ2-3	TGTGCCAGTAGCCCTGGGCGGGGCCTGAGCACAGATACGCAGTATTTT	CASSPGRGLSTDTQYF
few	TRBV7-4	-	TRBJ1-3	TGTGCCAGCAGCTTAGGAGGGACCGGGACAACCTTCAGGGGAAACACCATATATTTT	CASSLGGTGTTFRGNTIYF
-	TRBV2	TRBD1	TRBJ1-1	TGTGCCAGCAGTCTGGGACAGGGGGCTAGTGAAGCTTTCTTT	CASSLGQGASEAFF
-	TRBV28	TRBD1	TRBJ2-7	TGTGCCAGCAGTCCGGCGGGACAGGCGTCCGAGCAGTACTTC	CASSPAGQASEQYF
-	TRBV7-9	TRBD2	TRBJ2-7	TGTGCCAGCAGCTTCGGGACTAGCGGGGGGCCTACCTACGAGCAGTACTTC	CASSFGTSGGPTYEQYF
-	TRBV6-6	TRBD1	TRBJ2-1	TGTGCCAGCAGCCCGGGGACAGGCCTTGGCAATGAGCAGTTCTTC	CASSPGTGLGNEQFF